The entry below describes one TCR beta chain. What it binds is not known. Authors' analysis steps: Junction-only immunoSEQ sequences carried no quality scores, so filtering differed. Sequenced by immunoSEQ multiplex PCR; TCRdb stores in-frame clones only, minus some. That table furnishes V, J and clone size, whereas the DNA furnished D and trimming. The sample shows 550,000 to 750,000 clones, about 92% of them seen only once. The record originates from a study of shared clonotypes between healthy human individuals. Study findings and constraints: Researchers found naive subsets generally carried larger estimated richness than memory subsets. Generation probabilities of non-shared clonotypes were lower (relative to those shared by all four donors). Naive CD4 clonotypes overlapped across a handful of donors at approximately 4.5%.

Between the trimmed V and J ends, which lost 7 bases and 6 bases, there was a span of 8 bases. The germline V gene has CDR1 SGDLS and CDR2 YYNGEE. The CDR3 spans 11 residues. Naive CD8 cells, CD45RO-negative and positively selected for CCR7, excluded terminally differentiated effector memory CD45RA+ cells. The chain joins TRBV9 to TRBJ2-1; no clear D gene. The sequenced sample was naive CD8+ T cells sorted from blood. The sequence derives from a man aged 25-45 years in good health. CDR3 loop: CASGRSNEQFF. The DNA of the CDR3 is TGTGCCAGCGGTCGTTCCAATGAGCAGTTCTTC.